This TCR beta chain is from a study of cytomegalovirus exposure and HLA in healthy donors. Across the whole study: Unique TCRs from HLA-typed donors, about 78 million of them, were held in an early data release.

Findings and caveats of the study: Other equally common chains were less clonally expanded than HLA-associated TCR beta chains, a later analysis showed. Per published reports, the classifier diagnosed cytomegalovirus status with high specificity and sensitivity.

A single count supports this clone. Its antigen is not known. Vbeta (60) and Jbeta (13) primers were used in the PCR. Profiling relied on immunoSEQ multiplex PCR, and the TCRdb table lists in-frame clones only, not all of them. Of 100,000 to 150,000 clones listed, about 80% were seen once; the top ten hold approximately 2.8%. Material: PBMCs. This receptor was obtained from a boy aged 2 to 9 in good health and CMV-seronegative.

CDR3 sequence reads: CASSVESSHQETQYF. The DNA of the CDR3 is TGTGCCAGCAGCGTAGAATCTAGCCACCAAGAGACCCAGTACTTC. V gene TRBV9 combines with J gene TRBJ2-5; tentatively, D is TRBD2 (5 bases). CDR1 is SGDLS and CDR2 is YYNGEE in the germline V gene. The CDR3 is made up of 15 amino acids. V shed 0 bases and J shed 0 bases, with 9 bases lying between them.